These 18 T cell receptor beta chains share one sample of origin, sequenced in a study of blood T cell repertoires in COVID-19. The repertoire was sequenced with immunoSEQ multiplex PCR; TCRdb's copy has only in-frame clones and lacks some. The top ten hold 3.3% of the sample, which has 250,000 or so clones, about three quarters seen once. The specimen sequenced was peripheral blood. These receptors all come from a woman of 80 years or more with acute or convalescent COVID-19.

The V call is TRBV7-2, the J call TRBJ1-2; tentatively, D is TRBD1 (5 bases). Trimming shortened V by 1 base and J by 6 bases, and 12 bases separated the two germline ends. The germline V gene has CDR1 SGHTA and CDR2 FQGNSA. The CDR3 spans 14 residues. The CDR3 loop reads CASSLVAGLDGYTF. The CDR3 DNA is TGTGCCAGCAGCTTAGTCGCAGGGTTGGATGGCTACACCTTC.

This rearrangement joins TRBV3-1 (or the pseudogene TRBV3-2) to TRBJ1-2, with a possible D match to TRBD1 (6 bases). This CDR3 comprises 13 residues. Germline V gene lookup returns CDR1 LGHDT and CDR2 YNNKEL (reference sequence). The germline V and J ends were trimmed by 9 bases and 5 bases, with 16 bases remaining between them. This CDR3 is CASSLRTAYGYTF. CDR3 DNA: TGTGCCAGTAGTCTCAGGACAGCTTATGGCTACACCTTC.

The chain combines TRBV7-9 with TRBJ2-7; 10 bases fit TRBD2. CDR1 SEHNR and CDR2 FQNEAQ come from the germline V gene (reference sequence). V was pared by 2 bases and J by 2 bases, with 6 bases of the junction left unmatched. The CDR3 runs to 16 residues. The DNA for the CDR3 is TGTGCCAGCAGCTTATTAGTACTAGCGGGAACCTACGAGCAGTACTTC. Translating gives CASSLLVLAGTYEQYF.

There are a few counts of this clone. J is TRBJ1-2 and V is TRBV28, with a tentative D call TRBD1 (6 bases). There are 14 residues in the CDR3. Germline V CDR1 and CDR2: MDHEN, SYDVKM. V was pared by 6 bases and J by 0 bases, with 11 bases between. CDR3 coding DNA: TGTGCCAGCAGGGCCAGGGGCTCTAACTATGGCTACACCTTC. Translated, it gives CASRARGSNYGYTF.

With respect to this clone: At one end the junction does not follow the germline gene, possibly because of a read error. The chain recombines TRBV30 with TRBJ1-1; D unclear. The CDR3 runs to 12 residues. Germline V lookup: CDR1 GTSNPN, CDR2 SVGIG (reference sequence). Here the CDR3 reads CAGRLLNTEAFF. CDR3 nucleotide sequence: TGTGCCGGGAGACTTTTGAACACTGAAGCTTTCTTT.

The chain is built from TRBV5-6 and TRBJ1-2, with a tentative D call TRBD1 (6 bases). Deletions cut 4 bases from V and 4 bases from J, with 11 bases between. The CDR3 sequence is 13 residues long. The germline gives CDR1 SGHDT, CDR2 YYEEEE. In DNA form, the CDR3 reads TGTGCCAGCAGCAAACAGGGAACCTATGGCTACACCTTC. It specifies CASSKQGTYGYTF.

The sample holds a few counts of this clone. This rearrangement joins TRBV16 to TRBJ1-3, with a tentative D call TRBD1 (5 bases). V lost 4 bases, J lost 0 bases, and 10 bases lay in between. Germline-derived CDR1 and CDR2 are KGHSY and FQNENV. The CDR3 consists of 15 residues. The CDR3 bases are TGTGCCAGCAGCCGGACGGGACTCTCTGGAAACACCATATATTTT. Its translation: CASSRTGLSGNTIYF. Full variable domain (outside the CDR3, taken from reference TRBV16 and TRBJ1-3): GEEVAQTPKHLVRGEGQKAKLYCAPIKGHSYVFWYQQVLKNEFKFLISFQNENVFDETGMPKERFSAKCLPNSPCSLEIQATKLEDSAVYFCASSRTGLSGNTIYFGEGSWLTVV.

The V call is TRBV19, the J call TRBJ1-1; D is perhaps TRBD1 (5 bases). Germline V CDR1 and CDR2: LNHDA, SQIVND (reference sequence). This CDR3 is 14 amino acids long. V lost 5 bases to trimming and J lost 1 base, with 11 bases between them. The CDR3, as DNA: TGTGCCAGTAGTGGGGGGAAGGGGAACACTGAAGCTTTCTTT. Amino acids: CASSGGKGNTEAFF. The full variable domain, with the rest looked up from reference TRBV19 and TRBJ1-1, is DGGITQSPKYLFRKEGQNVTLSCEQNLNHDAMYWYRQDPGQGLRLIYYSQIVNDFQKGDIAEGYSVSREKKESFPLTVTSAQKNPTAFYLCASSGGKGNTEAFFGQGTRLTVV.

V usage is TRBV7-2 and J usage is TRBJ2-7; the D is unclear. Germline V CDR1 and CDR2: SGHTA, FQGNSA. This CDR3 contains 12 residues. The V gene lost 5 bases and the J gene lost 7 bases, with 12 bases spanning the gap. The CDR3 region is CASSLSIGEQYF. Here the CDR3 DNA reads TGTGCCAGCAGCCTCTCTATTGGTGAGCAGTACTTC.

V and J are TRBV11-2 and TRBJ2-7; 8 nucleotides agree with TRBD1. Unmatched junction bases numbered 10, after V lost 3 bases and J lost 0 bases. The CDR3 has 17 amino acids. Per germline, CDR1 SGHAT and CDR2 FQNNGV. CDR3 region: CASSFPSGGPLSYEQYF. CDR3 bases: TGTGCCAGCAGCTTCCCCTCAGGGGGCCCCCTCTCCTACGAGCAGTACTTC.

The CDR3 DNA reads as TGCGCCAGCAGCCGACAGGGGGCAACGAACACCGGGGAGCTGTTTTTT. Protein: CASSRQGATNTGELFF. The rearrangement links TRBV5-1 to TRBJ2-2, with 10 bases aligning to TRBD1. Germline CDR1 SGHRS, CDR2 YFSETQ. J gave up 0 bases and V 4 bases, and 3 bases lay outside the gene matches. CDR3 length equals 16 residues.

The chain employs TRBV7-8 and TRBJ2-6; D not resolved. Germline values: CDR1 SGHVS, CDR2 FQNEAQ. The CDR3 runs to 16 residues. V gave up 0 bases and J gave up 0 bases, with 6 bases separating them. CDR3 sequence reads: CASSLAVVSGANVLTF. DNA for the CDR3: TGTGCCAGCAGCTTAGCGGTAGTCTCTGGGGCCAACGTCCTGACTTTC.

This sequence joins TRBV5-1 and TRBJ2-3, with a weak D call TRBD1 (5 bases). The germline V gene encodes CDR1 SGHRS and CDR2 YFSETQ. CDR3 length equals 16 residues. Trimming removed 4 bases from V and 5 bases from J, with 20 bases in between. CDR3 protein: CASSPGRGPGLDTQYF. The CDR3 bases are TGCGCCAGCAGCCCTGGAAGGGGTCCTGGATTAGATACGCAGTATTTT. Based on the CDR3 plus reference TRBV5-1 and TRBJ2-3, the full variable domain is KAGVTQTPRYLIKTRGQQVTLSCSPISGHRSVSWYQQTPGQGLQFLFEYFSETQRNKGNFPGRFSGRQFSNSRSEMNVSTLELGDSALYLCASSPGRGPGLDTQYFGPGTRLTVL.

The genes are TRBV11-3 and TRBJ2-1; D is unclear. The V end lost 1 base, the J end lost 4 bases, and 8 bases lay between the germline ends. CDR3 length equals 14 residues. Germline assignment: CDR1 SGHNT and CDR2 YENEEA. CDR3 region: CASSLAGRYNEQFF. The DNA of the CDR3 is TGTGCCAGCAGCTTAGCCGGCAGGTACAATGAGCAGTTCTTC.

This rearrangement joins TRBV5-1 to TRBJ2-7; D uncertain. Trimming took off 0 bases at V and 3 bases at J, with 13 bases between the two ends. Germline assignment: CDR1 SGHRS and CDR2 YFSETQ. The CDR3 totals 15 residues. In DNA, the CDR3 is TGCGCCAGCAGCTTGGCCTCGGCGGTCCACTACGAGCAGTACTTC. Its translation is CASSLASAVHYEQYF.

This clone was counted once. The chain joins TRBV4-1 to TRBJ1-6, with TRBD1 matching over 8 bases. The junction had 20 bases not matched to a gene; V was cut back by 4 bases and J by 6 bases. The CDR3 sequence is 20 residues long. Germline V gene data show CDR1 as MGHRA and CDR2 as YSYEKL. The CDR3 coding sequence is TGCGCCAGCAGCCCGTTTAGCTCCCAAATCCGGGACAGGCCTAATTCACCCCTCCACTTT. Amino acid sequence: CASSPFSSQIRDRPNSPLHF.

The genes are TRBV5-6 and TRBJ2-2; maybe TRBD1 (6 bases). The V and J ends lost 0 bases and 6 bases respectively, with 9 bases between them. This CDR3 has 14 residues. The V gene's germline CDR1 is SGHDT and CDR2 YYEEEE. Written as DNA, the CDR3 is TGTGCCAGCAGCTTGGTCGACAGGCCCGGGGAGCTGTTTTTT. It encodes CASSLVDRPGELFF.

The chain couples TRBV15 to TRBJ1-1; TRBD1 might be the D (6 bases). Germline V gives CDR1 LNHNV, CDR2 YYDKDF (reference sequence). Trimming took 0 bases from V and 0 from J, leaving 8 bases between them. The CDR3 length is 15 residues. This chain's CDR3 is CATSRDRTVNTEAFF. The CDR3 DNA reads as TGTGCCACCAGCAGAGATAGGACAGTGAACACTGAAGCTTTCTTT.